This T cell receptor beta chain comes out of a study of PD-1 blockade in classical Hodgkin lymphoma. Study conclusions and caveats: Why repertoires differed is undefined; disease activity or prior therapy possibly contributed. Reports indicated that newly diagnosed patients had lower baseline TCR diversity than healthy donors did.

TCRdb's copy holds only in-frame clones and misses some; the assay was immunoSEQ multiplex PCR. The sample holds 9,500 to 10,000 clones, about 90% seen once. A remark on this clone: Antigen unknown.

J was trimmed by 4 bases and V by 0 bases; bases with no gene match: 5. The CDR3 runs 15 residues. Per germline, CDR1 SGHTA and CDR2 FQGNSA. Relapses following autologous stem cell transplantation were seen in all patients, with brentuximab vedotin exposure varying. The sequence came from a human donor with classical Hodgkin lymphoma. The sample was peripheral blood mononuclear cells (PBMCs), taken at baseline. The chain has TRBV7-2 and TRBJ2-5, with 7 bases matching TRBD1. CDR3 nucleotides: TGTGCCAGCAGCTTAGCACCGGGACAGAGAGAGACCCAGTACTTC. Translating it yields CASSLAPGQRETQYF.